This T cell receptor (beta chain) was identified during a study of memory CD4+ T cells and cytomegalovirus serostatus. Points from the study as a whole: The CMV-associated TCR signature appears largely within the CD4+ memory repertoire.

Regarding this clone: As yet, its antigen is unknown.

Between the trimmed V and J ends, which lost 5 bases and 2 bases, there was a span of 14 bases. CDR3 length: 15 amino acids. Germline lookup yields CDR1 SGHNT and CDR2 YENEEA. The repertoire was sequenced with immunoSEQ multiplex PCR; TCRdb's copy has only in-frame clones and lacks some. The table has some 95,000 clones, 75% to 85% seen once. Single viable CD3+CD4+CD8-CD45RO+ cells were sorted as the memory CD4+ T cells. This receptor was obtained from an adult in good health and CMV-seropositive. The sample consisted of memory CD4+ T cells from blood. The gene calls are TRBV11-3 and TRBJ2-3; maybe TRBD1 (6 bases). As DNA, the CDR3 is TGTGCCAGCAGCCCCCGGGACAAGAACACAGATACGCAGTATTTT. Protein sequence: CASSPRDKNTDTQYF.